This TCR beta chain is from a study of blood T cells in healthy people across ages. Next came a second PCR, run for about 7 to 12 cycles, which used a sample-barcoded 5' primer along with a J-beta primer mix. TCRdb called the 5' RACE reads again in MiXCR, with one record for every CDR3 protein. The sample has around 790,000 distinct CDR3 sequences; under 55% are singletons. CDR1 and CDR2 (germline): MNHEY, SVGAGI. The CDR3 is 15 residues long. V lost 6 bases to trimming and J lost 0 bases, with 14 bases between them. Material: blood. The sequence came from a man in his fifties or sixties in good health. V gene TRBV6-5 combines with J gene TRBJ1-1; D is perhaps TRBD1 (6 bases). The CDR3, as DNA: TGTGCCAGCAGATCCACCGGGACACTGAACACTGAAGCTTTCTTT. It codes for CASRSTGTLNTEAFF.